This is a list of T cell receptor beta chains from one sample in a study of T-cell memory formation after mild COVID-19. TCRdb reprocessed the 5' RACE reads via MiXCR and lists one record per CDR3 protein. This sample yields 180,000 or so distinct CDR3 sequences, of which under 14% are seen a single time; less than 4% belongs to the top ten. The sample consisted of PBMCs or a T cell subset sorted from them (not recorded which). The receptors were sampled from a man aged 18 to 29 who had mild COVID-19 (a few samples of this study predate the infection). Cell type and time point are not known. CDR3s include the opening cysteine and the closing phenylalanine or tryptophan. A D gene is named only where the DNA matches it firmly. Clone size, where shown, is once, few, many, or a class for clones that have expanded.

V gene,D gene,J gene,clone size,CDR3 protein,CDR3 DNA
TRBV5-1,.,TRBJ2-7,many,CASSLGAGPYEQYF,TGCGCCAGCAGCTTGGGCGCTGGACCCTACGAGCAGTACTTC
TRBV7-3,.,TRBJ2-3,many,CASSLKRFPDTQYF,TGTGCCAGCAGCTTAAAACGGTTCCCAGATACGCAGTATTTT
TRBV5-6,.,TRBJ1-1,.,CASSPGVGLLEAFF,TGTGCCAGCAGCCCAGGGGTAGGGTTGCTTGAAGCTTTCTTT
TRBV5-8,TRBD2,TRBJ2-3,.,CASNRRGGDTQYF,TGTGCCAGCAACCGACGGGGGGGAGATACGCAGTATTTT
TRBV4-1,.,TRBJ2-3,.,CASSWMGVADTQYF,TGCGCCAGCAGCTGGATGGGGGTTGCAGATACGCAGTATTTT
TRBV2,.,TRBJ2-1,many,CASSVRGSYNEQFF,TGTGCCAGCAGTGTCAGGGGATCCTACAATGAGCAGTTCTTC
TRBV5-1,TRBD1,TRBJ1-1,.,CASSSGQGENTEAFF,TGCGCCAGCAGCTCGGGACAGGGGGAGAACACTGAAGCTTTCTTT
TRBV4-1,.,TRBJ2-7,few,CASSQAGSGPRVGEQYF,TGCGCCAGCAGCCAAGCGGGGTCCGGGCCCCGGGTTGGCGAGCAGTACTTC
TRBV4-3,.,TRBJ2-4,few,CASSPHSSVAKNIQYF,TGCGCCAGCAGCCCCCACAGTTCAGTAGCCAAAAACATTCAGTACTTC
TRBV7-2,.,TRBJ1-1,few,CASSRPTQIEAFF,TGTGCCAGCAGCCGACCAACACAGATTGAAGCTTTCTTT
TRBV4-1,.,TRBJ2-3,.,CASSPAPSTDTQYF,TGCGCCAGCAGCCCGGCACCTAGCACAGATACGCAGTATTTT
TRBV2,.,TRBJ2-5,.,CASSELQETQYF,TGTGCCAGCAGTGAACTACAAGAGACCCAGTACTTC
TRBV4-1,.,TRBJ1-1,.,CASSQVGRVFAIFF,TGCGCCAGCAGCCAAGTCGGTCGGGTTTTCGCAATTTTCTTT
TRBV15,.,TRBJ2-1,few,CATSRDRDTSSYNEQFF,TGTGCCACCAGCAGAGATCGGGACACTAGCTCCTACAATGAGCAGTTCTTC
TRBV5-1,.,TRBJ2-5,few,CASSLQAPETQYF,TGCGCCAGCAGCCTCCAGGCCCCGGAGACCCAGTACTTC
TRBV20-1,.,TRBJ1-5,few,CSASTTSNQPQHF,TGCAGTGCTAGTACGACGAGCAATCAGCCCCAGCATTTT
TRBV15,.,TRBJ1-1,few,CATSSRRGVDTEAFF,TGTGCCACCAGCAGTCGGCGAGGGGTTGACACTGAAGCTTTCTTT
TRBV12-3/TRBV12-4,.,TRBJ1-3,.,CASSPQFRNTIYF,TGTGCCAGCAGTCCCCAATTCCGAAACACCATATATTTT
TRBV12-5,.,TRBJ2-5,few,CASGLTERETQYF,TGTGCTAGTGGACTGACGGAACGGGAGACCCAGTACTTC
TRBV12-3/TRBV12-4,TRBD1,TRBJ2-7,.,CASRPAGTGTNHEQYF,TGTGCCAGCAGACCGGCCGGGACAGGAACTAATCACGAGCAGTACTTC
TRBV20-1,.,TRBJ1-1,.,CSARDFQGGTEAFF,TGCAGTGCTAGAGATTTCCAGGGTGGGACTGAAGCTTTCTTT
TRBV6-6,.,TRBJ1-6,few,CASSYLSRDSPLHF,TGTGCCAGCAGTTACCTCTCGCGGGATTCACCCCTCCACTTT